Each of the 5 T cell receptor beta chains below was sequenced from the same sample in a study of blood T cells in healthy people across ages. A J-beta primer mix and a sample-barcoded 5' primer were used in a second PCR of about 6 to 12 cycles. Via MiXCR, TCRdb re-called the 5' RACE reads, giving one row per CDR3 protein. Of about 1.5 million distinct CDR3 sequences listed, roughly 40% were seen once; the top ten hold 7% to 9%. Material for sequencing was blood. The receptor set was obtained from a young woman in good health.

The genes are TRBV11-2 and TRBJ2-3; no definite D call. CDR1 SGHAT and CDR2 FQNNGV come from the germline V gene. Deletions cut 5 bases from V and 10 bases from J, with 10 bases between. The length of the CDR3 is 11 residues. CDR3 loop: CASSPGSAQYF. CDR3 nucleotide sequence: TGTGCCAGCAGCCCCGGTTCAGCGCAGTATTTT.

CDR3: CASSARGGGFLEQYF. The DNA for the CDR3 is TGTGCCAGCAGTGCCCGGGGGGGGGGCTTTCTCGAGCAGTACTTC. The V and J genes are TRBV2 and TRBJ2-7; 8 bases match TRBD2. J lost 6 bases, V lost 4 bases, and 11 bases had no gene match. This CDR3 is built from 15 residues. Germline V gives CDR1 SNHLY, CDR2 FYNNEI. Full variable domain (missing parts from reference TRBV2 and TRBJ2-7): EPEVTQTPSHQVTQMGQEVILRCVPISNHLYFYWYRQILGQKVEFLVSFYNNEISEKSEIFDDQFSVERPDGSNFTLKIRSTKLEDSAMYFCASSARGGGFLEQYFGPGTRLTVT.

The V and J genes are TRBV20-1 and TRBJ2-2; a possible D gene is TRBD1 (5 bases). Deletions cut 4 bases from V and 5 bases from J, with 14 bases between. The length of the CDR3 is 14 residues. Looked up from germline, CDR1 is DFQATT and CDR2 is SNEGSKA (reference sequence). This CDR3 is CSATATRATGELFF. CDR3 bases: TGCAGTGCTACGGCAACCAGGGCTACCGGGGAGCTGTTTTTT.

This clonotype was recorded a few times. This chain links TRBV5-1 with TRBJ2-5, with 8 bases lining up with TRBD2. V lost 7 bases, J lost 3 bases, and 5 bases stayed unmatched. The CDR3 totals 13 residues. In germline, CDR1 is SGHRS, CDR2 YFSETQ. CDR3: CASYTSGEETQYF. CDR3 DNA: TGCGCCAGCTATACTAGCGGAGAAGAGACCCAGTACTTC.

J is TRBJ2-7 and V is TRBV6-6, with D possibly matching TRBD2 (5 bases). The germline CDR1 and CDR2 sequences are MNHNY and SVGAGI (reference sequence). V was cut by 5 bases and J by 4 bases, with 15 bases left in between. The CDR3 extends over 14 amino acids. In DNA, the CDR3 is TGTGCCAGCAGTCCCCTGGGAAGGGAGTACGAGCAGTACTTC. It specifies CASSPLGREYEQYF.